Listed below are T cell receptor beta chains from one sample, sequenced in a study of cytomegalovirus exposure and HLA in healthy donors. Repertoires were generated with immunoSEQ multiplex PCR, while TCRdb's copy carries only in-frame clones and drops some. The table has around 130,000 clones, around 72% seen once; the top ten hold about 3%. The sample consisted of PBMCs. The receptors shown here come from a human donor in good health. CDR3s include the opening cysteine and the closing phenylalanine or tryptophan. Each record gives: J gene, clone size, D gene, V gene, CDR3 DNA, CDR3 protein. D genes are given only for firm matches. The size field is filled for only some rows; it gives once, few, many or a size class.

TRBJ1-1,.,TRBD1,TRBV11-2,TGTGCCAGCAGCACTGGGGACAGCAGGGCTGAAGCTTTCTTT,CASSTGDSRAEAFF
TRBJ2-3,.,TRBD2,TRBV7-3,TGTGCCAGCAGCTACGGACTAGCGGGGGGGTTCGGCACAGATACGCAGTATTTT,CASSYGLAGGFGTDTQYF
TRBJ1-1,.,TRBD1,TRBV4-1,TGCGCCAGCAGCCCTCAGGGGGTGTTCGGGAACACTGAAGCTTTCTTT,CASSPQGVFGNTEAFF
TRBJ2-3,.,TRBD2,TRBV4-2,TGTGCCAGCAGCCAAGAGACTAGCGGGAGGTGGACAGATACGCAGTATTTT,CASSQETSGRWTDTQYF
TRBJ2-7,.,.,TRBV7-6,TGTGCCAGCACCCTAGACGGGAACGTTGATGAGCAGTACTTC,CASTLDGNVDEQYF
TRBJ2-7,.,TRBD2,TRBV7-2,TGTGCCAGCAGCTTACCTAGCGGGAGCACTTACGAGCAGTACTTC,CASSLPSGSTYEQYF
TRBJ2-1,.,.,TRBV7-2,TGTGCCAGCAGCTTCGGGGGATGGTACAATGAGCAGTTCTTC,CASSFGGWYNEQFF
TRBJ1-5,once,.,TRBV23-1,TGCGCCAGTCCTGGCGAGGGTCTAGGGCAATCAGCCCAGCATTTT,CASPGEGLGQSAQHF
TRBJ2-1,.,TRBD2,TRBV4-2,TGTGCCAGCAGCCAAGTTAAACTAGCGGGGGGGCCAACGGCCTACAATGAGCAGTTCTTC,CASSQVKLAGGPTAYNEQFF
TRBJ1-5,.,TRBD1,TRBV25-1,TGTGCCAGCAGTGACCCTGACAGGGAAGGGAACAATCAGCCCCAGCATTTT,CASSDPDREGNNQPQHF
TRBJ2-7,.,TRBD1,TRBV7-2,TGTGCCAGCAGCTTATCCCCGACAGGGGGCGGCTACGAGCAGTACTTC,CASSLSPTGGGYEQYF
TRBJ1-2,.,TRBD1,TRBV5-4,TGTGCCAGCAGCTTGGGAGGGGGCGCCCTGACTAACTATGGCTACACCTTC,CASSLGGGALTNYGYTF
TRBJ2-5,.,.,TRBV9,TGTGCCAGCAGCGTAAGGGCCAGGGCGGAGACCCAGTACTTC,CASSVRARAETQYF
TRBJ2-7,.,TRBD2,TRBV30,TGTGCCTGGAGTGTGGGCGGGGTAACTAGCGGGGCCCAGCAGTACTTC,CAWSVGGVTSGAQQYF
TRBJ2-6,.,TRBD1,TRBV18,TGTGCCAGCTCACCTGGACAGGGGAACTCTGGGGCCAACGTCCTGACTTTC,CASSPGQGNSGANVLTF
TRBJ2-7,once,.,TRBV4-1,TGCGCCAGCAGTTTCAATTCCCAGGGCGGTAGTTACGAGCAGTACTTC,CASSFNSQGGSYEQYF
TRBJ2-1,.,TRBD2,TRBV7-3,TGTGCCAGCAGCCCCTCCGGACTAGCGGGAGCGGGGAGTGAGCAGTTCTTC,CASSPSGLAGAGSEQFF
TRBJ1-6,.,.,TRBV28,TGTGCCAGCACCACGGGATCCTATAATTCACCCCTCCACTTT,CASTTGSYNSPLHF
TRBJ1-2,.,.,TRBV28,TGTGCCAGCAGCTTTTCATGGTCGGGAGGCTACACCTTC,CASSFSWSGGYTF
TRBJ2-1,.,.,TRBV6-5,TGTGCCAGCAGAGCCGGGGGCTACAATGAGCAGTTCTTC,CASRAGGYNEQFF
TRBJ1-4,.,.,TRBV5-1,TGCGCCAGCAGCCTGGACAGCTCAGTCGGAAAACTGTTTTTT,CASSLDSSVGKLFF
TRBJ2-3,.,.,TRBV7-8,TGTGCCAGCAGCTCCTCCGGGGCAGATACGCAGTATTTT,CASSSSGADTQYF
TRBJ2-2,.,.,TRBV7-2,TGTGCCAGCAGCTTATTTTCGGGTTACACCGGGGAGCTGTTTTTT,CASSLFSGYTGELFF
TRBJ2-3,.,.,TRBV27,TGTGCCAGCAAGGACTATCAAGGCCCAGATACGCAGTATTTT,CASKDYQGPDTQYF
TRBJ2-3,.,TRBD2,TRBV10-3,TGTGCCATCAGCGGGGGGGGAGGGCCAGATACGCAGTATTTT,CAISGGGGPDTQYF
TRBJ2-4,once,.,TRBV21-1,TGTGCCAGCAGCAAATCCCTCCTGGGGGGAAACATTCAGTACTTC,CASSKSLLGGNIQYF
TRBJ2-7,.,TRBD1,TRBV7-9,TGTGCCAGCAGCTTAGCCCAGGGGGCTTCGTTCTACGAGCAGTACTTC,CASSLAQGASFYEQYF
TRBJ2-3,few,.,TRBV28,TGTGCCAGCAGGCTAGGGGGTAGCACAGATACGCAGTATTTT,CASRLGGSTDTQYF
TRBJ1-4,.,TRBD1,TRBV29-1,TGCAGCGTTGCTAGGGACAGGGTTGCAGTCGGTGAAAAACTGTTTTTT,CSVARDRVAVGEKLFF
TRBJ1-5,.,.,TRBV4-1,TGCGCCAGCAGCGTATCCGGGAATAGCAATCAGCCCCAGCATTTT,CASSVSGNSNQPQHF
TRBJ2-7,.,TRBD2,TRBV6-6,TGTGCCAGCAGTAGCGGGACCTACGAGCAGTACTTC,CASSSGTYEQYF
TRBJ1-5,.,.,TRBV7-8,TGTGCCAGCAGCCCAAACGGGATAGAGCCCCAGCATTTT,CASSPNGIEPQHF
TRBJ2-1,.,.,TRBV6-5,TGTGCCAGCAGCCTCAGGGATAGCTCCTACAATGAGCAGTTCTTC,CASSLRDSSYNEQFF
TRBJ2-5,.,.,TRBV6-5,TGTGCCAGCAGGCAGGGATGGGGGACCCAGTACTTC,CASRQGWGTQYF
TRBJ2-5,.,.,TRBV20-1,TGCAGTGTTCGACAGCTAGAGACCCAGTACTTC,CSVRQLETQYF
TRBJ2-1,.,.,TRBV5-4,TGTGCCAGCAGCTTACCTCCTAGGGGTGAGCAGTTCTTC,CASSLPPRGEQFF
TRBJ1-1,.,.,TRBV30,TGTGCCTGGAGCGGTTACACTGAAGCTTTCTTT,CAWSGYTEAFF
TRBJ2-1,.,TRBD2,TRBV27,TGTGCCAGCAGTCCCCTAGCGGGAGTAGTCAATGAGCAGTTCTTC,CASSPLAGVVNEQFF
TRBJ2-3,.,.,TRBV6-5,TGTGCCAGCAGCCTGGACAACACAGATACGCAGTATTTT,CASSLDNTDTQYF
TRBJ2-7,.,TRBD2,TRBV7-2,TGTGCCAGCAGCTTTAAAGGAAAGACTAGCATTAGCTCCTACGAGCAGTACTTC,CASSFKGKTSISSYEQYF
TRBJ2-7,.,TRBD1,TRBV7-3,TGTGCCAGCAGCTTAGACGACAGGGGGAGAGGGGAGCAGTACTTC,CASSLDDRGRGEQYF
TRBJ1-6,.,.,TRBV4-1,TGCGCCAGCAGCCAAGCAGACAGGAGTAATTCACCCCTCCACTTT,CASSQADRSNSPLHF
TRBJ1-3,.,.,TRBV7-2,TGTGCCAGCAGCTTAGCCTCGGGGGGGGGAAACACCATATATTTT,CASSLASGGGNTIYF
TRBJ2-7,.,.,TRBV7-2,TGTGCCAGCAGCTTAAACGGGAACCCCTACGAGCAGTACTTC,CASSLNGNPYEQYF